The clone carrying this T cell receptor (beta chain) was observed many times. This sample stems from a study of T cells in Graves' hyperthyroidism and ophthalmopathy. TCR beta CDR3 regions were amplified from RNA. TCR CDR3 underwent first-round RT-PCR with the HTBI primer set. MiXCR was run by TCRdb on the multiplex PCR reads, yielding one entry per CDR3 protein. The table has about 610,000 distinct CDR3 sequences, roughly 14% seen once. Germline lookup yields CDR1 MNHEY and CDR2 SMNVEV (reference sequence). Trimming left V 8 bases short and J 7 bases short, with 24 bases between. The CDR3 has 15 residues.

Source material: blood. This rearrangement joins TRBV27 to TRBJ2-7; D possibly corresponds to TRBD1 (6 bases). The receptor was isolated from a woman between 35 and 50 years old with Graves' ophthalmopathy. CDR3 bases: TGTGCCAGCCTGACGAACCGATTCGAAGGGGGTGAGCAGTACTTC. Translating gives CASLTNRFEGGEQYF.